The 28 T cell receptor beta chains in this list originate from one sample, sequenced in a study of T cell responses to AZD1222 COVID-19 vaccine. Produced via immunoSEQ multiplex PCR; TCRdb's table is partial and in-frame only. Seen here are some 130,000 clones, 80% to 90% observed once, and the top ten hold roughly 1.7%. The material sequenced was peripheral blood, taken on day 0 of AZD1222 vaccination. Receptor source: an adult in good health.

The genes are TRBV7-8 and TRBJ2-4; D perhaps matches TRBD1 (6 bases). The germline V gene encodes CDR1 SGHVS and CDR2 FQNEAQ. The ends were cut back, 2 bases at V and 7 bases at J, with 9 bases in the middle. This CDR3 has 13 residues. CDR3 loop: CASSLSGENIQYF. The CDR3 DNA sequence: TGTGCCAGCAGCTTATCAGGGGAGAACATTCAGTACTTC. The full variable domain, in which reference TRBV7-8 and TRBJ2-4 provide the parts outside the CDR3, is GAGVSQSPRYKVAKRGQDVALRCDPISGHVSLFWYQQALGQGPEFLTYFQNEAQLDKSGLPSDRFFAERPEGSVSTLKIQRTQQEDSAVYLCASSLSGENIQYFGAGTRLSVL.

The J gene is TRBJ2-5, the V gene TRBV6-2 or TRBV6-3, with D possibly matching TRBD1 (6 bases). Per the germline V gene, CDR1 is MNHEY and CDR2 is SVGEGT. This CDR3 has 15 amino acids. Trimming took off 2 bases at V and 3 bases at J, with 13 bases between the two ends. Written as DNA, the CDR3 is TGTGCCAGCAGTTACCAACAAGGGGGTAAAGAGACCCAGTACTTC. Amino acids: CASSYQQGGKETQYF.

The chain combines TRBV11-3 with TRBJ2-1, with TRBD2 matching 10 bases. V lost 5 bases to trimming and J lost 9 bases; unmatched junction nucleotides: 10. Germline lookup yields CDR1 SGHNT and CDR2 YENEEA. This CDR3 is built from 15 residues. CDR3 nucleotide sequence: TGTGCCAGCAGCGGAGCCGGCAGCGGGGGGGGTGAGCAGTTCTTC. It translates to CASSGAGSGGGEQFF.

The chain carries TRBV7-9 and TRBJ2-1; 10 bases map to TRBD2. The junction had 1 base not matched to a gene; V was cut back by 4 bases and J by 7 bases. Germline V lookup: CDR1 SEHNR, CDR2 FQNEAQ (reference sequence). There are 13 residues in the CDR3. The CDR3: CASSSSGRNEQFF. In nucleotides, the CDR3 is TGTGCCAGCAGCTCTAGCGGGAGAAATGAGCAGTTCTTC.

The V gene is TRBV19, the J gene TRBJ2-6; no clear D. This CDR3 has 17 amino acids. The V end lost 4 bases, the J end lost 0 bases, and 13 bases lay between the germline ends. Looked up from germline, CDR1 is LNHDA and CDR2 is SQIVND (reference sequence). Here the CDR3 DNA reads TGTGCCAGTAGTACCCAAAGTAGCCTCTCTGGGGCCAACGTCCTGACTTTC. Its translation is CASSTQSSLSGANVLTF. The full variable domain, with the rest looked up from reference TRBV19 and TRBJ2-6, is DGGITQSPKYLFRKEGQNVTLSCEQNLNHDAMYWYRQDPGQGLRLIYYSQIVNDFQKGDIAEGYSVSREKKESFPLTVTSAQKNPTAFYLCASSTQSSLSGANVLTFGAGSRLTVL.

The chain links TRBV21-1 to TRBJ1-3. TRBV21-1 is marked as a pseudogene. The CDR3 contains 16 residues. CDR3 amino acids: CASSNNGSPGGNTIYF. The CDR3 nucleotides are TGTGCCAGCAGCAACAATGGCAGCCCGGGGGGAAACACCATATATTTT.

CDR3 in DNA: TGTGCCAGCAGCTTAATGGCCCCGGGAGAGACCCAGTACTTC. This translates into CASSLMAPGETQYF. This chain joins TRBV7-2 and TRBJ2-5; D unclear. Germline CDR1 SGHTA, CDR2 FQGNSA. Trimming stripped 2 bases from V and 4 bases from J, with 11 bases between. This CDR3 has 14 residues.

The V gene is TRBV3-1 (or the pseudogene TRBV3-2), the J gene TRBJ2-1; 7 bases line up with TRBD1. The CDR3 is 16 residues long. The trim removed 7 bases at V and 7 bases at J, leaving 16 bases unmatched. Germline V CDR1 and CDR2: LGHDT, YNNKEL (reference sequence). The CDR3 spells CASTPSGGSPVNEQFF. CDR3 nucleotide sequence: TGTGCCAGCACCCCCTCAGGGGGTAGCCCGGTGAATGAGCAGTTCTTC.

The genes are TRBV20-1 and TRBJ2-7; D ambiguous. V dropped 2 bases and J dropped 7 bases, with 6 bases sitting between them. Germline CDR1 and CDR2: DFQATT and SNEGSKA (reference sequence). The CDR3 runs to 10 residues. The DNA of the CDR3 is TGCAGTGCTAGATTTGGGGAGCAGTACTTC. Protein: CSARFGEQYF.

CDR3 sequence (DNA): TGTGCCAGCAGCCATACACCCAGGGGGAATTATGGCTACACCTTC. It yields the protein CASSHTPRGNYGYTF. The chain carries TRBV3-1 (or the pseudogene TRBV3-2) and TRBJ1-2, with 7 bases that match TRBD1. Germline CDR1 and CDR2: LGHDT and YNNKEL (reference sequence). V was clipped by 3 bases and J by 5 bases; unmatched bases: 9. This CDR3 spans 15 amino acids.

The CDR3 region is CASSYNRVEAFF. CDR3 DNA sequence: TGTGCCAGCAGTTACAACAGGGTAGAAGCTTTCTTT. This chain joins TRBV6-6 and TRBJ1-1; D is possibly TRBD1 (6 bases). The V and J ends lost 2 bases and 8 bases respectively, with 9 bases between them. The CDR3 is made up of 12 amino acids. CDR1 and CDR2 from the germline V gene are MNHNY and SVGAGI (reference sequence).

The CDR3 bases are TGCGCCAGCAGTGATTTGCGGGGGGGCACAGATACGCAGTATTTT. Its protein is CASSDLRGGTDTQYF. The V call is TRBV10-2, the J call TRBJ2-3, with 8 bases lining up with TRBD2. The germline gives CDR1 WSHSY, CDR2 SAAADI. After removal of 3 bases from V and 1 base from J, the junction contained 3 bases not matched to a gene. CDR3 length: 15 residues.

The CDR3 loop reads CASSLSRGVSTEAFF. In DNA form, the CDR3 reads TGTGCCAGCAGCCTCTCGAGAGGCGTATCGACTGAAGCTTTCTTT. This chain links TRBV14 with TRBJ1-1; D is unclear. This CDR3 has 15 amino acids. Germline CDR1 reads SGHDN; CDR2 reads FVKESK. V was trimmed by 4 bases and J by 5 bases, leaving 17 bases between them. The complete variable domain, with remaining parts taken from reference TRBV14 and TRBJ1-1, reads EAGVTQFPSHSVIEKGQTVTLRCDPISGHDNLYWYRRVMGKEIKFLLHFVKESKQDESGMPNNRFLAERTGGTYSTLKVQPAELEDSGVYFCASSLSRGVSTEAFFGQGTRLTVV.

The genes are TRBV5-4 and TRBJ1-1; 7 bases are a match to TRBD1. CDR3 size: 14 residues. The germline V gene has CDR1 SGHNT and CDR2 YYREEE (reference sequence). Losses at the gene ends were 1 base for V and 3 bases for J; bases not matched to a gene: 3. CDR3 region: CASSLNRGHTEAFF. The CDR3 DNA follows: TGTGCCAGCAGCTTGAACAGGGGACACACTGAAGCTTTCTTT.

The J gene is TRBJ1-2, the V gene TRBV14, with unresolved D. V gave up 1 base and J gave up 4 bases, with 13 bases separating them. The CDR3 loop spans 15 amino acids. Germline V lookup: CDR1 SGHDN, CDR2 FVKESK. CDR3: CASSQVGQATYGYTF. The CDR3 DNA reads as TGTGCCAGCAGCCAAGTAGGTCAGGCCACCTATGGCTACACCTTC.

This rearrangement joins TRBV11-3 to TRBJ1-1; D ambiguous. V was trimmed by 1 base and J by 2 bases, leaving 14 bases between them. The CDR3 consists of 16 residues. Per germline, CDR1 SGHNT and CDR2 YENEEA. The CDR3 sequence is CASSLVRWAENTEAFF. CDR3 sequence (DNA): TGTGCCAGCAGCTTAGTAAGGTGGGCGGAAAACACTGAAGCTTTCTTT.

This clone came up once. The J gene is TRBJ2-7, the V gene TRBV7-2; TRBD1 aligns across 9 bases. The CDR3 contains 14 residues. Germline values: CDR1 SGHTA, CDR2 FQGNSA. With 4 bases clipped from V and 7 bases from J, the junction kept 8 bases outside the gene matches. CDR3 DNA: TGTGCCAGCAGCTGGCGGGACAGGGCGGGTGAGCAGTACTTC. Protein sequence: CASSWRDRAGEQYF.

The chain links TRBV9 to TRBJ1-2, with D possibly being TRBD1 (6 bases). The CDR3 covers 15 residues. Germline lookup yields CDR1 SGDLS and CDR2 YYNGEE. Trimming took 0 bases from V and 5 from J, leaving 14 bases between them. This CDR3 is CASSVAPGAQYGYTF. In nucleotides, the CDR3 is TGTGCCAGCAGCGTAGCCCCGGGGGCGCAATATGGCTACACCTTC.

The V and J genes are TRBV7-3 and TRBJ2-1; D gene uncertain. CDR3 length: 12 residues. Germline-derived CDR1 and CDR2 are SGHTA and FQGTGA. Trimming left V 5 bases short and J 0 bases short, with 2 bases between. CDR3 protein: CASSNSYNEQFF. CDR3 in DNA: TGTGCCAGCAGCAACTCCTACAATGAGCAGTTCTTC.

J is TRBJ2-7 and V is TRBV18; 9 bases map to TRBD2. The germline gives CDR1 KGHSH, CDR2 LQKENI. The V segment lost 0 bases and the J segment 2 bases; nucleotides outside the gene matches: 2. The CDR3 sequence is 15 residues long. The CDR3 DNA is TGTGCCAGCTCACCACCTAGCGGGGGAACCTACGAGCAGTACTTC. Translating it yields CASSPPSGGTYEQYF.

This clone turned up a few times. The genes are TRBV5-1 and TRBJ1-2; D is uncertain. The V gene's germline CDR1 is SGHRS and CDR2 YFSETQ. V was pared by 2 bases and J by 0 bases, with 8 bases between. The CDR3 sequence is 14 residues long. CDR3 bases: TGCGCCAGCAGCTTTAACATACCTAACTATGGCTACACCTTC. Its translation: CASSFNIPNYGYTF.

The chain has TRBV7-8 and TRBJ1-1, with no clear D. V gave up 1 base and J gave up 3 bases, with 9 bases separating them. There are 14 residues in the CDR3. The germline CDR1 and CDR2 sequences are SGHVS and FQNEAQ. CDR3 nucleotides: TGTGCCAGCAGCTTAGGCCGGGCGGACACTGAAGCTTTCTTT. Protein: CASSLGRADTEAFF.

The table lists this clone with a count of one. The chain couples TRBV7-2 to TRBJ2-7; perhaps D is TRBD1 or TRBD2 (6 bases each). Trimming shortened V by 2 bases and J by 0 bases, and 17 bases separated the two germline ends. The germline V gene has CDR1 SGHTA and CDR2 FQGNSA. This CDR3 spans 17 amino acids. Here the CDR3 DNA reads TGTGCCAGCAGCTTAACGCCCGGGGGCGCTACCTCCTACGAGCAGTACTTC. Its protein product is CASSLTPGGATSYEQYF.

The rearrangement joins TRBV19 to TRBJ1-4, with D perhaps TRBD1 (5 bases). CDR1 and CDR2 (germline): LNHDA, SQIVND (reference sequence). V was clipped by 5 bases and J by 2 bases, with 12 bases between them. This CDR3 spans 15 amino acids. The CDR3 sequence is CASSAGRGTNEKLFF. The CDR3 DNA reads TGTGCCAGTAGTGCGGGGAGGGGCACTAATGAAAAACTGTTTTTT.

V is TRBV18 and J is TRBJ2-7; TRBD2 might be the D (5 bases). CDR3 size: 14 residues. Trimming pared 2 bases from V and 3 bases from J, leaving 11 bases between. The germline CDR1 and CDR2 sequences are KGHSH and LQKENI. The CDR3 nucleotides are TGTGCCAGCTCACCATCGGACTCAATCTACGAGCAGTACTTC. Its protein product is CASSPSDSIYEQYF.

This chain connects TRBV7-3 to TRBJ2-3, with a weak D call TRBD2 (6 bases). Germline assignment: CDR1 SGHTA and CDR2 FQGTGA. The CDR3 is made up of 14 amino acids. V was clipped by 4 bases and J by 6 bases, with 14 bases between them. DNA for the CDR3: TGTGCCAGCAGCTCACGGTTAGGAGGGGATACGCAGTATTTT. Amino acids: CASSSRLGGDTQYF.

This chain joins TRBV18 and TRBJ1-2, with a possible D match to TRBD1 (5 bases). The CDR3 sequence is 13 residues long. Per germline, CDR1 KGHSH and CDR2 LQKENI. V was shortened by 3 bases and J by 2 bases, with 7 bases between the two germline ends. In DNA, the CDR3 is TGTGCCAGCTCACCTTCAGGGAACTATGGCTACACCTTC. Translation gives CASSPSGNYGYTF. The variable domain in full, with the rest retrieved from reference TRBV18 and TRBJ1-2, is NAGVMQNPRHLVRRRGQEARLRCSPMKGHSHVYWYRQLPEEGLKFMVYLQKENIIDESGMPKERFSAEFPKEGPSILRIQQVVRGDSAAYFCASSPSGNYGYTFGSGTRLTVV.

CDR3 nucleotide sequence: TGTGCCAGCAGCCAAGATCGGCTTCCCCACGAGCAGTACTTC. This sequence encodes CASSQDRLPHEQYF. The chain employs TRBV3-1 (or the pseudogene TRBV3-2) and TRBJ2-7; no definite D call. Trimming cost V 0 bases and J 5 bases, with 11 bases left between them. The CDR3 length is 14 residues. Germline V gene lookup returns CDR1 LGHDT and CDR2 YNNKEL (reference sequence).